This TCR beta chain was obtained from a study of shared clonotypes between healthy human individuals. Findings and limits, study-wide: Approximately 5.3% was the fraction of naive CD4 clonotypes found shared across a few donors. The represented genetic and exposure-history diversity was limited by the small number of donors. When compared with the clonotypes that were shared by all four sorted-subset donors, the non-shared clonotypes turned out to have lower generation probabilities.

With 7 bases clipped from V and 2 bases from J, the junction kept 14 bases outside the gene matches. Germline CDR1 reads SGHRS; CDR2 reads YFSETQ. The CDR3 spans 17 residues. Data came from immunoSEQ multiplex PCR; TCRdb stores just in-frame clones and leaves some out. The profile covers a few million clones, with approximately 94% appearing a single time and over 0.1% taken by the ten largest. Comments on this clone: No antigen is known for it.

Sequencing was performed on naive CD4+ T cells sorted from blood. Subset noted: CD45RA+ positively selected. The TCR was taken from a man younger than 35 in good health. The V and J genes are TRBV5-1 and TRBJ2-5, with 10 bases that match TRBD2. The DNA of the CDR3 is TGCGCCAGCCAGGTAGCGAGCGGGGGGGTAATACAAGAGACCCAGTACTTC. Protein: CASQVASGGVIQETQYF.